The 10 T cell receptor beta chains in this list originate from one sample, sequenced in a study of blood T cell repertoires in COVID-19. Generated by immunoSEQ multiplex PCR, the TCRdb table keeps only in-frame clones and is missing some. The sample has 120,000 or so clones, 80% to 90% seen once. Source material: peripheral blood. The receptors derive from a man aged 35-49 years with acute or convalescent COVID-19.

The chain couples TRBV5-8 to TRBJ2-5; D might be TRBD2 (6 bases). Germline V CDR1 and CDR2: SGHTS, YDEGEE. The V end lost 7 bases, the J end lost 5 bases, and 21 bases lay between the germline ends. The CDR3 sequence is 15 residues long. This CDR3 is CASGPPMGGGETQYF. CDR3 in DNA: TGTGCCAGCGGACCCCCCATGGGGGGTGGTGAGACCCAGTACTTC.

The chain uses TRBV30 and TRBJ1-1, with 7 bases matching TRBD1. CDR1 GTSNPN and CDR2 SVGIG come from the germline V gene (reference sequence). The V segment lost 8 bases and the J segment 3 bases; nucleotides outside the gene matches: 6. This CDR3 contains 12 residues. The CDR3 region has the DNA TGTGCCATGGGGGACAGAGACACTGAAGCTTTCTTT. Amino acid sequence: CAMGDRDTEAFF.

This chain connects TRBV5-5 to TRBJ2-3; a possible D gene is TRBD2 (6 bases). This CDR3 comprises 14 residues. Trimming removed 0 bases from V and 4 bases from J, with 9 bases in between. Germline loops: CDR1 SGHKS, CDR2 YYEKEE (reference sequence). The CDR3 loop is CASSLAASADTQYF. CDR3 bases: TGTGCCAGCAGCTTGGCGGCTAGCGCAGATACGCAGTATTTT.

The chain recombines TRBV20-1 with TRBJ1-5; a weak D match, TRBD1 (6 bases). Trimming stripped 3 bases from V and 0 bases from J, with 12 bases between. Germline-derived CDR1 and CDR2 are DFQATT and SNEGSKA (reference sequence). CDR3 length equals 15 residues. The CDR3 DNA reads as TGCAGTGCTAGTGGTAGGGGGTTTAGCAATCAGCCCCAGCATTTT. This sequence encodes CSASGRGFSNQPQHF.

The chain links TRBV7-9 to TRBJ2-3, with TRBD2 as a possible D gene (7 bases). Germline loops: CDR1 SEHNR, CDR2 FQNEAQ (reference sequence). CDR3 size: 19 residues. The ends were cut back, 5 bases at V and 1 base at J, with 25 bases in the middle. This chain's CDR3 is CASSPRGWGGGYGTDTQYF. CDR3 bases: TGTGCCAGCAGCCCCCGTGGTTGGGGGGGCGGTTATGGCACAGATACGCAGTATTTT.

V and J are TRBV6-2 or TRBV6-3 and TRBJ1-1; TRBD1 matches at 8 bases. The CDR3 has 16 amino acids. The V and J ends lost 6 bases and 3 bases, in that order; junction bases with no gene match: 12. The germline gives CDR1 MNHEY, CDR2 SVGEGT. The CDR3 loop reads CASSRGTAGGHTEAFF. CDR3 nucleotide sequence: TGTGCCAGCAGCAGGGGTACGGCAGGGGGCCACACTGAAGCTTTCTTT.

The chain combines TRBV18 with TRBJ1-6; 7 bases align to TRBD1. The CDR3 runs to 14 residues. Looked up from germline, CDR1 is KGHSH and CDR2 is LQKENI. With 5 bases clipped from V and 7 bases from J, the junction kept 5 bases outside the gene matches. As DNA, the CDR3 is TGTGCCAGCTCAGCAGGGGGTGAGAATTCACCCCTCCACTTT. Translation: CASSAGGENSPLHF.

This clone has a single count. V and J are TRBV2 and TRBJ1-5; tentative D call: TRBD1 (5 bases). Germline V CDR1 and CDR2: SNHLY, FYNNEI. V was pared by 6 bases and J by 3 bases, with 15 bases between. The CDR3 is made up of 15 amino acids. Here the CDR3 DNA reads TGTGCCAGCAGCCTTGATGAACAGGTCAATCAGCCCCAGCATTTT. Translation: CASSLDEQVNQPQHF. Complete variable domain (other parts from reference TRBV2 and TRBJ1-5): EPEVTQTPSHQVTQMGQEVILRCVPISNHLYFYWYRQILGQKVEFLVSFYNNEISEKSEIFDDQFSVERPDGSNFTLKIRSTKLEDSAMYFCASSLDEQVNQPQHFGDGTRLSIL.

This rearrangement joins TRBV6-4 to TRBJ2-2, with D possibly being TRBD1 (5 bases). The CDR3 has 15 amino acids. The V end was cut by 1 base, the J end by 5 bases, with 11 bases between. The germline CDR1 and CDR2 sequences are MRHNA and SNTAGT. The CDR3 bases are TGTGCCAGCAGTGACTGGACATCAGGGACCGGGGAGCTGTTTTTT. It yields the protein CASSDWTSGTGELFF.

This clone was recorded a few times. Within the sample, other DNA sequences also encode this same CDR3. This chain uses TRBV5-1 with TRBJ2-7, with 8 bases identical to TRBD1. Per germline, CDR1 SGHRS and CDR2 YFSETQ. Unmatched junction bases numbered 6, after V lost 0 bases and J lost 4 bases. This CDR3 has 15 residues. CDR3 DNA: TGCGCCAGCAGCTTGGCCGTCGGACAGGGATACGAGCAGTACTTC. Translated: CASSLAVGQGYEQYF. The full variable domain, its missing parts supplied by reference TRBV5-1 and TRBJ2-7, is KAGVTQTPRYLIKTRGQQVTLSCSPISGHRSVSWYQQTPGQGLQFLFEYFSETQRNKGNFPGRFSGRQFSNSRSEMNVSTLELGDSALYLCASSLAVGQGYEQYFGPGTRLTVT.